This T cell receptor (beta chain) stems from a study of blood T cell repertoires in COVID-19. The participants were between about 18 and 95 years old and came from 24 US areas. Each participant's cohort was designated according to participant-reported clinical history. Cohort 3 recovery required two negative PCRs, clearance, or symptom resolution. Per the original methods: Reference gene primer amplification in the assay estimated nucleated cell counts. The protocol was immunoSEQ multiplex PCR, while the TCRdb copy is restricted to in-frame clones and leaves out a portion. V and J calls and clone size are as listed in that table; D and trimming were resolved from the DNA. The sample comprises a few hundred thousand clones, roughly four fifths of which are singletons, and 5.1% rests with the top ten. Sequencing was performed on PBMCs or T cells enriched from blood (not recorded which). This receptor was identified in a woman between 45 and 65 years old who had recovered from COVID-19.

In nucleotides, the CDR3 is TGTGCCAGCTCACCACCATTAGACAGTCACATCGCGGGAAACACCATATATTTT. Translated: CASSPPLDSHIAGNTIYF. The chain combines TRBV18 with TRBJ1-3; D is perhaps TRBD1 (5 bases). CDR1 is KGHSH and CDR2 is LQKENI in the germline V gene. This CDR3 has 18 residues. Trimming took 0 bases from V and 4 from J, leaving 19 bases between them.